The subject of this entry is one T cell receptor beta chain. This sample was taken from a study of blood T cell repertoires in COVID-19. Whole-study context: From the United States, Italy and Spain came samples of acute and convalescent COVID-19. PBMCs, B-cell-depleted T cells, or T cells were the source of the cDNA or gDNA that made up the material.

Original processing notes: Using reference gene primer amplification, nucleated cell counts were estimated. The table came from immunoSEQ multiplex PCR; TCRdb's copy has only in-frame clones and leaves some out. Clone size and V and J calls were adopted from that table, with D and trimming inferred from the DNA. The data hold around 170,000 clones, with 80% to 85% observed a single time. Trimming cost V 7 bases and J 4 bases; bases outside gene matches: 7. The CDR3 runs 15 residues. CDR1 MNHEY and CDR2 SVGAGI come from the germline V gene. The sample consisted of peripheral blood. The receptor was derived from an elderly woman with COVID-19, enrolled during active disease. The V gene is TRBV6-5, the J gene TRBJ2-7; 13 bases map to TRBD2. The CDR3 here is CASTPGLAGVYEQYF. The CDR3 nucleotides are TGTGCCAGCACCCCCGGACTAGCGGGAGTATACGAGCAGTACTTC.